The clone carrying this T cell receptor beta chain was counted a few times. The authors reverse transcribed all of the isolated RNA, so sequencing captured expressed TCRB transcripts. Sequencing was performed with immunoSEQ multiplex PCR; in TCRdb, only in-frame clones are kept and a portion is missing. The repertoire consists of about 900,000 clones, with 15% to 20% occurring once and the leading ten covering 0.023%. This sample was taken from a study of beta chain features in type 1 diabetes. Trimming removed 3 bases at V and 5 bases at J, with 11 bases between. Germline-derived CDR1 and CDR2 are KGHSH and LQKENI. This CDR3 contains 14 residues.

This TCR was recovered from a woman under 30 in good health. The sample comprised naive CD4+ T cells from blood. The V and J genes are TRBV18 and TRBJ2-1; possible D gene TRBD1, 6 bases. The CDR3 region has the DNA TGTGCCAGCTCACCCGCACAGGGTAACAATGAGCAGTTCTTC. It is translated as CASSPAQGNNEQFF.